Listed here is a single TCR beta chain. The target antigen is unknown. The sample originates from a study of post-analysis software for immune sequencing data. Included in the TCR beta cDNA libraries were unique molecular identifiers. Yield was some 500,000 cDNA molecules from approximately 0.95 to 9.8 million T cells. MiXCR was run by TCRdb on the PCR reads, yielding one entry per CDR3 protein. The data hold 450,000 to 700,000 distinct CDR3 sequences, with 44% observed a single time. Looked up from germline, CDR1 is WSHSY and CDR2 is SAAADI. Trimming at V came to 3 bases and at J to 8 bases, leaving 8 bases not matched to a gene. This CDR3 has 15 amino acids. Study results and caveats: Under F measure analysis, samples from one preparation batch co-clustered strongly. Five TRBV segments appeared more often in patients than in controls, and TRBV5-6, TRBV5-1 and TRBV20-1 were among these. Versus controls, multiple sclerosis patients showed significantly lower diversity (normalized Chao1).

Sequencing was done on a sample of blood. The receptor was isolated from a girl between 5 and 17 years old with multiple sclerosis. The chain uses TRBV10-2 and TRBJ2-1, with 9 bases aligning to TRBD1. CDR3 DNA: TGCGCCAGCAGTGACCCCGGGACAGGGTTGGATGAGCAGTTCTTC. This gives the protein CASSDPGTGLDEQFF.